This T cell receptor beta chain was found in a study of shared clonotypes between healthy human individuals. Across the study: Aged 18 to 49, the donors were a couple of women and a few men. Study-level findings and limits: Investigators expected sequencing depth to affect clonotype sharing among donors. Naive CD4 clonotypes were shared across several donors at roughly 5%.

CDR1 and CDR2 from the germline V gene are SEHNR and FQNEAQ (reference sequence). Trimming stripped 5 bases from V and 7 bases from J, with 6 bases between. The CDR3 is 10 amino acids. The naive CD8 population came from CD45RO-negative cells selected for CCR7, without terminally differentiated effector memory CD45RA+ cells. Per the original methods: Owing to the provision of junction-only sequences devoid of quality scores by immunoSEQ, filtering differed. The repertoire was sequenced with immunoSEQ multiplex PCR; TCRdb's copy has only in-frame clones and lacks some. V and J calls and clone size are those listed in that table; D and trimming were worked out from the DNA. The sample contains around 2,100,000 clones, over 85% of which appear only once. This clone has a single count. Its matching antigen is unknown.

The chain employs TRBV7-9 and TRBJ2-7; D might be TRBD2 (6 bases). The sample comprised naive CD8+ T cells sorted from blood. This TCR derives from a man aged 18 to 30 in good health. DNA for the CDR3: TGTGCCAGCAGCGGAGGGGAGCAGTACTTC. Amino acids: CASSGGEQYF.